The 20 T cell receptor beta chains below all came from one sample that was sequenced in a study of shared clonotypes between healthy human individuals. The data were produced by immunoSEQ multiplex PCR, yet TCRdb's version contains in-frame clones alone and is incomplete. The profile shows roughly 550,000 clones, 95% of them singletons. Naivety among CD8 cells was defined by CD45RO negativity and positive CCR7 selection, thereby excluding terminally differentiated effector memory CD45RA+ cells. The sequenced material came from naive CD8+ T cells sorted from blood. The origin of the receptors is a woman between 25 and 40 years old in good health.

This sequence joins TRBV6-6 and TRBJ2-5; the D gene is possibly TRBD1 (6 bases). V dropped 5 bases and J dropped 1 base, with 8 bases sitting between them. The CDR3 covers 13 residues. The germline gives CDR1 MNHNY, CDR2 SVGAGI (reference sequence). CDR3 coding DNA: TGTGCCAGCAGTGTGGACAGCCAAGAGACCCAGTACTTC. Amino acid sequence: CASSVDSQETQYF.

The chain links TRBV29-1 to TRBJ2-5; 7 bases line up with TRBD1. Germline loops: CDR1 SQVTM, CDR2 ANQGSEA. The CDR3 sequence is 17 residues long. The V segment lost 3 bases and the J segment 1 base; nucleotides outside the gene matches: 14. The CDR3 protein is CSVEGTDVFLRQETQYF. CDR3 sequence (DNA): TGCAGCGTTGAGGGGACAGACGTCTTTCTTCGCCAAGAGACCCAGTACTTC.

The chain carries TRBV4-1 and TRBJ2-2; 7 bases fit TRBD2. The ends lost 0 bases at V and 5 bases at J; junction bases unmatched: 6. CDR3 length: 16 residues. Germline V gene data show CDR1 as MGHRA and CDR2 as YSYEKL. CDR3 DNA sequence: TGCGCCAGCAGCCAAGATTGGGAGGGAGGTACCGGGGAGCTGTTTTTT. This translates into CASSQDWEGGTGELFF.

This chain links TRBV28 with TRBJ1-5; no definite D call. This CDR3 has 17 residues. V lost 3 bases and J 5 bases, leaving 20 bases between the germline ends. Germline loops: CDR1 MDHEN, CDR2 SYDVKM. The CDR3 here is CASSFLTQTPGYQPQHF. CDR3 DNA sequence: TGTGCCAGCAGTTTCCTTACCCAGACACCGGGGTATCAGCCCCAGCATTTT.

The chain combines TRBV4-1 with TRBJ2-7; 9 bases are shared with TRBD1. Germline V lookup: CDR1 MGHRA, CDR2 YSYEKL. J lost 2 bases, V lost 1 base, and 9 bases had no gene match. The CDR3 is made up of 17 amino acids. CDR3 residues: CASSQVPLQGATYEQYF. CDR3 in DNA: TGCGCCAGCAGCCAAGTTCCCTTACAGGGGGCAACCTACGAGCAGTACTTC.

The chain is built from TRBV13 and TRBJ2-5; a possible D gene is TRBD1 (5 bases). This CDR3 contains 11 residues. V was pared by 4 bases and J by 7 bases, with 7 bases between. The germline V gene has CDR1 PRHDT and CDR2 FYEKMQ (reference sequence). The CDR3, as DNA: TGTGCCAGCAGCTCCCAGGGGACCCAGTACTTC. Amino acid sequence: CASSSQGTQYF. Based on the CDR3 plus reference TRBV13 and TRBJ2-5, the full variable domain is AAGVIQSPRHLIKEKRETATLKCYPIPRHDTVYWYQQGPGQDPQFLISFYEKMQSDKGSIPDRFSAQQFSDYHSELNMSSLELGDSALYFCASSSQGTQYFGPGTRLLVL.

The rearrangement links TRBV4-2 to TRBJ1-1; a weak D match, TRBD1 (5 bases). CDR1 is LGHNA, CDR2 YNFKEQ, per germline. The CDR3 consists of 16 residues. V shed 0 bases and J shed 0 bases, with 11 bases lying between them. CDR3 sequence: CASSQDRGLVNTEAFF. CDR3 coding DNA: TGTGCCAGCAGCCAAGATCGGGGGTTGGTGAACACTGAAGCTTTCTTT.

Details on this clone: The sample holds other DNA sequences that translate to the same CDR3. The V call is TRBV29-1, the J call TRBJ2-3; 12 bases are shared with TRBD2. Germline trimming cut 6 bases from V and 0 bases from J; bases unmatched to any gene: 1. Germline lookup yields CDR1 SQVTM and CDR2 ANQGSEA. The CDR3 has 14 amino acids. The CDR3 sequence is CSVGLAGSTDTQYF. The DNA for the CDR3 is TGCAGCGTCGGACTAGCGGGAAGCACAGATACGCAGTATTTT.

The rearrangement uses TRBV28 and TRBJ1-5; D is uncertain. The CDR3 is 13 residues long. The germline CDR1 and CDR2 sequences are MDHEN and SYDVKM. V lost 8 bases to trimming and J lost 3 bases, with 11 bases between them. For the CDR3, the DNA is TGTGCCAGCGGCAGGACCTACAATCAGCCCCAGCATTTT. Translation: CASGRTYNQPQHF.

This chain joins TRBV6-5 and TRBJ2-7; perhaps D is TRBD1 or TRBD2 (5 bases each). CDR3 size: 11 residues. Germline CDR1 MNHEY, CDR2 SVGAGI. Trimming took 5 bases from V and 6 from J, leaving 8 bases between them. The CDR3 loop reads CASSPGSEQYF. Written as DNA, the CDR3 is TGTGCCAGCAGTCCAGGGAGCGAGCAGTACTTC.

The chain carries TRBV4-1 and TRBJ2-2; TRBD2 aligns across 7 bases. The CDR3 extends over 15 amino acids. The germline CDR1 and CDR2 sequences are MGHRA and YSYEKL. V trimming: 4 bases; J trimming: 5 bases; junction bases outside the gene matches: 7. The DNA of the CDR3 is TGCGCCAGCAGCCGCATCGGGGGAGGGACCGGGGAGCTGTTTTTT. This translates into CASSRIGGGTGELFF.

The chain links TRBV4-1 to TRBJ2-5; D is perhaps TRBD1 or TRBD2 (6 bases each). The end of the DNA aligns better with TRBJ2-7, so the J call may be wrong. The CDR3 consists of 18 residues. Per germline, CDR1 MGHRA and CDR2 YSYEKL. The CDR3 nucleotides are TGCGCCAGCAGCCAAGGGGTTCGGGGGCGATCCCAAACCTACGAGCAGTACTTC. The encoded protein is CASSQGVRGRSQTYEQYF.

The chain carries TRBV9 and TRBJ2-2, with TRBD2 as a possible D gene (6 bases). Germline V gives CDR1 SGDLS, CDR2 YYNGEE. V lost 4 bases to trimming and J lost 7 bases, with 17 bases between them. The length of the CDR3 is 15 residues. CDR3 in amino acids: CASSPDGGMDGELFF. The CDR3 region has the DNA TGTGCCAGCAGCCCAGATGGCGGGATGGACGGGGAGCTGTTTTTT.

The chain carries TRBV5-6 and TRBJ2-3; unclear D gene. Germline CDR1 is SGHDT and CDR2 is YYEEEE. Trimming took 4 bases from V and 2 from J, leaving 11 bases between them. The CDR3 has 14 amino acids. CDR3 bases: TGTGCCAGCAGCCCGGATGGGGACACAGATACGCAGTATTTT. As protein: CASSPDGDTDTQYF.

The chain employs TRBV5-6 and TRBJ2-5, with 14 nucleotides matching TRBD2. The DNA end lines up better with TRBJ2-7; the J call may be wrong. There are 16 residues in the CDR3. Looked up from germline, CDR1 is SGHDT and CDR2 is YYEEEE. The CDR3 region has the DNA TGTGCCAGCAGCCCGGGACTAGCGGGAGAGGTCTACGAGCAGTACTTC. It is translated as CASSPGLAGEVYEQYF.

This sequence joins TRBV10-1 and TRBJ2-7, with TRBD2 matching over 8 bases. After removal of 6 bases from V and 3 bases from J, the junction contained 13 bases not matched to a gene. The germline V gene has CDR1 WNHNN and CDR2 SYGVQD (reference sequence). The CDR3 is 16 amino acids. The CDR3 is CASSVAGTRVFYEQYF. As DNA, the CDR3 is TGCGCCAGCAGCGTAGCGGGGACTAGGGTCTTCTACGAGCAGTACTTC.

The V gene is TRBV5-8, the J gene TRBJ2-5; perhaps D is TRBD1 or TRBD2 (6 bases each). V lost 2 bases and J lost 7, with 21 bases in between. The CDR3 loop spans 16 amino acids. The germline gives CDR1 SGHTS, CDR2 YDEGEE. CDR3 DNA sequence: TGTGCCAGCAGCTTACAGGGAGGTCCTTACCCGGGGACCCAGTACTTC. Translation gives CASSLQGGPYPGTQYF.

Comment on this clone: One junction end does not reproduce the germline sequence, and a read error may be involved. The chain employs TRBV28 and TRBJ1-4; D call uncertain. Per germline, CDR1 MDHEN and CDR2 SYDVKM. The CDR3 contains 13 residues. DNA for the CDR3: TGTGCCAGCAGTTTAAGTGCGCAGCCTGGCGTGATTTTT. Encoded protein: CASSLSAQPGVIF.

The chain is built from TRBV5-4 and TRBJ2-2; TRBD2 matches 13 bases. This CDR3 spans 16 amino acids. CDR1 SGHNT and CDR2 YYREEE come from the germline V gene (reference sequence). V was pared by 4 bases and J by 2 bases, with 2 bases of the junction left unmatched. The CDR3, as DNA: TGTGCCAGCAGCCCGGGACTAGCGGGAAACACCGGGGAGCTGTTTTTT. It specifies CASSPGLAGNTGELFF.

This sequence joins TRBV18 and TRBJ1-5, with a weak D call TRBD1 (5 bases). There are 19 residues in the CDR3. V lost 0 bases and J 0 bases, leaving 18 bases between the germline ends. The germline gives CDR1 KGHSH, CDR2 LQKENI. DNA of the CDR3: TGTGCCAGCTCACCACCGACAGAAGATGAAGATTATAGCAATCAGCCCCAGCATTTT. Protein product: CASSPPTEDEDYSNQPQHF.